Listed below are T cell receptor beta chains from one sample, sequenced in a study of cytomegalovirus exposure and HLA in healthy donors. Sequencing was performed with immunoSEQ multiplex PCR; in TCRdb, only in-frame clones are kept and a portion is missing. The data show about 180,000 clones, with around 75% seen just once and approximately 2.9% held by the top ten. What was sequenced was PBMCs. These receptors all stem from a male donor in good health and CMV-seronegative. Each CDR3 is given with its conserved first and last residue. The D gene is left open where the match is weak. Some rows have no size entry. The others give once, few or many, or a class for an expanded clone.

TRBJ1-2 | TRBV28 | NA | NA | TGTGCCAGCAGTCTTGAGGGAGCTAACTATGGCTACACCTTC | CASSLEGANYGYTF
TRBJ1-5 | TRBV27 | NA | NA | TGTGCCAGCAGTTTAAGGAGGGCCGGGCAGCCCCAGCATTTT | CASSLRRAGQPQHF
TRBJ1-2 | TRBV7-9 | TRBD1 | NA | TGTGCCAGCAGCCAGAACTCGGGACAGGGGTCGAGCACCTTC | CASSQNSGQGSSTF
TRBJ2-3 | TRBV5-1 | TRBD2 | few | TGCGCCAGCAGCTTGGCTAGCGGGGGTACTAGCACAGATACGCAGTATTTT | CASSLASGGTSTDTQYF
TRBJ2-1 | TRBV25-1 | TRBD2 | NA | TGTGCCAGCAGGACTAGCGGGGGGGCCGGTGAGCAGTTCTTC | CASRTSGGAGEQFF
TRBJ1-2 | TRBV7-8 | TRBD1 | NA | TGTGCCAGCAGCTTAGCGGAGGTGCCAGGGGGCGGGGGAGTCAATGGCTACACCTTC | CASSLAEVPGGGGVNGYTF
TRBJ2-7 | TRBV30 | TRBD1 | NA | TGTGCCTGGAGTACAGGGGTCGAGCAGTACTTC | CAWSTGVEQYF
TRBJ2-2 | TRBV18 | TRBD1 | NA | TGTGCCAGCTCACCACAGCTTAGACAGGGTGTCACCGGGGAGCTGTTTTTT | CASSPQLRQGVTGELFF
TRBJ2-7 | TRBV15 | NA | NA | TGTGCCACCAGCAGAGGGGCACGGATCTACGAGCAGTACTTC | CATSRGARIYEQYF
TRBJ2-7 | TRBV10-3 | TRBD2 | NA | TGTGCCATCCAGAAGCGCGGCGGGGGGGCTGACGAGCAGTACTTC | CAIQKRGGGADEQYF
TRBJ2-1 | TRBV5-8 | NA | few | TGTGCCAGCAGCCGTGAGGCGCCCGGACAGTGGAACAATGAGCAGTTCTTC | CASSREAPGQWNNEQFF
TRBJ2-7 | TRBV7-6 | NA | NA | TGTGCCAGCAGCTTTTCAGGGAACTCCTACGAGCAGTACTTC | CASSFSGNSYEQYF
TRBJ2-2 | TRBV7-9 | TRBD2 | NA | TGTGCCAGCAGCTTAGGGGCAGCGGGAGACACCGGGGAGCTGTTTTTT | CASSLGAAGDTGELFF
TRBJ2-1 | TRBV11-2 | NA | NA | TGTGCCAGCAGCTTAGAGGGGCGGCGGGGGCGCGTCGAGCAGTTCTTC | CASSLEGRRGRVEQFF
TRBJ1-5 | TRBV28 | NA | few | TGTGCCAGTACACGAGGGAGGGGCAATCAGCCCCAGCATTTT | CASTRGRGNQPQHF
TRBJ2-2 | TRBV5-4 | TRBD1 | NA | TGTGCCGGGGGACAGGGGAACACCGGGGAGCTGTTTTTT | CAGGQGNTGELFF
TRBJ2-1 | TRBV5-6 | TRBD2 | NA | TGTGCCAGCAGCTTGGAGGGACTAGCGGGGAGCTCCTACAATGAGCAGTTCTTC | CASSLEGLAGSSYNEQFF
TRBJ1-5 | TRBV30 | NA | NA | TGTGCCTGGAGCGCCGGGGTTCGAGGGCCCCAGCATTTT | CAWSAGVRGPQHF
TRBJ2-7 | TRBV7-9 | TRBD1 | NA | TGTGCCAGCAGCTCCGACAGGGGGAAATACGAGCAGTACTTC | CASSSDRGKYEQYF
TRBJ1-5 | TRBV27 | NA | few | TGTGCCAGCAGTTTATCGGCGTCCGGGCAGCCCCAGCATTTT | CASSLSASGQPQHF
TRBJ2-7 | TRBV28 | NA | NA | TGTGCCAGCAGTTCGGCCGGGAACTATTACGAGCAGTACTTC | CASSSAGNYYEQYF
TRBJ2-1 | TRBV9 | NA | NA | TGTGCCAGCAGCTTCCCAGCGGATCCCTACAATGAGCAGTTCTTC | CASSFPADPYNEQFF
TRBJ1-4 | TRBV30 | TRBD1 | NA | TGTGCCTGGAGTGGGGGACAGGGGTATGAAAAACTGTTTTTT | CAWSGGQGYEKLFF
TRBJ2-1 | TRBV5-1 | TRBD2 | NA | TGCGCCAGCAGCGAGAATTTAGCGGGGGCCGGGGATGAGCAGTTCTTC | CASSENLAGAGDEQFF
TRBJ1-1 | TRBV19 | TRBD1 | few | TGTGCCAGTAGTACCGGAATGGGACAGGTGGGCACGAGGACTGAAGCTTTCTTT | CASSTGMGQVGTRTEAFF
TRBJ1-6 | TRBV5-1 | NA | NA | TGCGCCAGCAGCTTGGGTGGAGGGCCTAGGGATAATTCACCCCTCCACTTT | CASSLGGGPRDNSPLHF
TRBJ2-5 | TRBV13 | TRBD1 | NA | TGTGCCAGCAGTCGAGGGGGCGCGGAGACCCAGTACTTC | CASSRGGAETQYF
TRBJ2-1 | TRBV5-1 | NA | few | TGCGCCAGCAGCTTGTATAGCGGTTACAATGAGCAGTTCTTC | CASSLYSGYNEQFF
TRBJ2-5 | TRBV9 | TRBD2 | few | TGTGCCAGCAGCGTAGGGGTAAGCGGGAGGTACCAAGAGACCCAGTACTTC | CASSVGVSGRYQETQYF
TRBJ1-2 | TRBV7-2 | TRBD1 | once | TGTGCCAGCAGCTTTAGGGGATCGACAGGGAGCGGCTACACCTTC | CASSFRGSTGSGYTF
TRBJ2-6 | TRBV27 | TRBD1 | NA | TGTGCCAGCAGTTTGACAGGGACCTACTCTGGGGCCAACGTCCTGACTTTC | CASSLTGTYSGANVLTF
TRBJ1-2 | TRBV6-1 | TRBD1 | NA | TGTGCCAGCAGGGGGGACAGACGATATGGCTACACCTTC | CASRGDRRYGYTF
TRBJ1-1 | TRBV30 | TRBD1 | NA | TGTGCCTGGAGTTTTAGGGGGCGATCGGCTTTCTTT | CAWSFRGRSAFF
TRBJ2-6 | TRBV10-3 | NA | NA | TGTGCCATCAGTGATATAGTGGGCGCCCGGTCACCTGGGGCCAACGTCCTGACTTTC | CAISDIVGARSPGANVLTF
TRBJ1-6 | TRBV12-5 | NA | NA | TGTGCTAGTGGTTTTCAGGGATCCCCTGGTAATTCACCCCTCCACTTT | CASGFQGSPGNSPLHF
TRBJ1-5 | TRBV19 | NA | NA | TGTGCCAGTAGTATAGGCTTAGGGGGTTATCAGCCCCAGCATTTT | CASSIGLGGYQPQHF
TRBJ2-7 | TRBV6-1 | NA | NA | TGTGCCAGCAGTAACACCTACGAGCAGTACTTC | CASSNTYEQYF
TRBJ2-7 | TRBV6-5 | TRBD1 | NA | TGTGCCAGCAGTTACTCGGACAGGGGGCGTGAGCAGTACTTC | CASSYSDRGREQYF
TRBJ1-1 | TRBV19 | TRBD1 | few | TGTGCCAGTAGTATACCCGACAGGGTAGGCACTGAAGCTTTCTTT | CASSIPDRVGTEAFF
TRBJ2-3 | TRBV10-3 | NA | NA | TGTGCCATCAAGGAGACAGGCACAGATACGCAGTATTTT | CAIKETGTDTQYF
TRBJ1-6 | TRBV6-5 | NA | NA | TGTGCCAGCAGTTACGGTGGGACTAATAATTCACCCCTCCACTTT | CASSYGGTNNSPLHF
TRBJ1-1 | TRBV11-2 | TRBD1 | few | TGTGCCAGCAGGGACAGGGTGAACACTGAAGCTTTCTTT | CASRDRVNTEAFF
TRBJ1-5 | TRBV15 | TRBD1 | NA | TGTGCCACCAGCCGAAACAGGGGTGGTAACAATCAGCCCCAGCATTTT | CATSRNRGGNNQPQHF
TRBJ2-3 | TRBV7-8 | NA | once | TGTGCCAGCAGCTTAGTCGCGGGCTCCGGCACAGATACGCAGTATTTT | CASSLVAGSGTDTQYF